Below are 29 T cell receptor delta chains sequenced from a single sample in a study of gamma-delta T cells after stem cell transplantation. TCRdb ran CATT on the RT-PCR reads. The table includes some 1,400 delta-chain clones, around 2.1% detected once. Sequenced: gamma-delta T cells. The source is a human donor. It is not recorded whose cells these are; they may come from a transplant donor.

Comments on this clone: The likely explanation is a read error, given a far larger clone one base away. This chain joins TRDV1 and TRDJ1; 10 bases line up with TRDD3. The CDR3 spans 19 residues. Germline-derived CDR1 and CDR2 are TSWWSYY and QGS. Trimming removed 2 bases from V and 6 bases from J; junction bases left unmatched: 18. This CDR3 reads CALGEREATGGFFPNKLIF. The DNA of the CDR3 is TGTGCTCTTGGGGAAAGGGAGGCTACTGGGGGATTTTTCCCCAATAAACTCATCTTT.

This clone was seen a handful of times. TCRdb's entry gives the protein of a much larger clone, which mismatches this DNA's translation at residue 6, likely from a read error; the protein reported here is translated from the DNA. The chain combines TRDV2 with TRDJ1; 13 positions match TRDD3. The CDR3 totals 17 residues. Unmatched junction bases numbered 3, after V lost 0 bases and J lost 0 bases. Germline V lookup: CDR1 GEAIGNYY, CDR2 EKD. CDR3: CACDTLLGDTYTDKLIF. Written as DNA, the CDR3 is TGTGCCTGTGACACCTTACTGGGGGATACGTACACCGATAAACTCATCTTT.

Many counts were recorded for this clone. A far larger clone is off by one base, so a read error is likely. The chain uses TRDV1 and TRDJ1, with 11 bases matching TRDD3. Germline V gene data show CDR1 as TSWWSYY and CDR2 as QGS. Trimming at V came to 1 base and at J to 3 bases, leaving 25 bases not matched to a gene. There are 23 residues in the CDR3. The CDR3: CALGEQFFLRLVGDTRDADKLIF. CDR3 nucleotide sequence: TGTGCTCTTGGGGAACAATTCTTCCTACGTTTAGTGGGGGATACGAGGGACGCCGATAAACTCATCTTT.

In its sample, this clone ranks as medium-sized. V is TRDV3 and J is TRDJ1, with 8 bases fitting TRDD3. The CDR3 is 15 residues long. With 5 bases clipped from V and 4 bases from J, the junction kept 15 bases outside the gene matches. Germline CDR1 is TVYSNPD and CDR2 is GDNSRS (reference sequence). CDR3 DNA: TGTGCCCAAGGCCTACACTGGGGGTTCCTCGATAAACTCATCTTT. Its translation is CAQGLHWGFLDKLIF.

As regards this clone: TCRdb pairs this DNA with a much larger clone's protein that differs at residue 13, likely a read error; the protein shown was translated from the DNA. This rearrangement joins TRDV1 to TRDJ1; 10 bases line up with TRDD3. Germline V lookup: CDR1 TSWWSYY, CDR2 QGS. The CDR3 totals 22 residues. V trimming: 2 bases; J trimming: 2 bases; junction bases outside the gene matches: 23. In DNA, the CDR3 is TGTGCTCTTGGGGAAAGGGGCACCTTGTGGGGGATACACGCATGGATTACCGATAAACTCATCTTT. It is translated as CALGERGTLWGIHAWITDKLIF.

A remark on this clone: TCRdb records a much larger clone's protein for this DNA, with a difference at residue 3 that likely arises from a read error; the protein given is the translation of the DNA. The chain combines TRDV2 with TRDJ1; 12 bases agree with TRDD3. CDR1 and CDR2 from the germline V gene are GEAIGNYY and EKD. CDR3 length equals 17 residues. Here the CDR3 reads CARDTLLGDTGADKLIF. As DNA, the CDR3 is TGTGCCCGTGACACCTTACTGGGGGATACCGGCGCCGATAAACTCATCTTT.

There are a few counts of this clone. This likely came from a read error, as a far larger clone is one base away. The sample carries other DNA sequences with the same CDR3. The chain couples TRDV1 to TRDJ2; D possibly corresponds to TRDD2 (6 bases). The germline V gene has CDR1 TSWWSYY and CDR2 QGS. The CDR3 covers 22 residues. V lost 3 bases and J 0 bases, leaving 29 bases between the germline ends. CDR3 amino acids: CALGEPPFPPLANLALTAQLFF. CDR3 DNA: TGTGCTCTTGGGGAGCCCCCCTTCCCCCCCCTGGCCAACCTCGCTTTGACAGCACAACTCTTCTTT.

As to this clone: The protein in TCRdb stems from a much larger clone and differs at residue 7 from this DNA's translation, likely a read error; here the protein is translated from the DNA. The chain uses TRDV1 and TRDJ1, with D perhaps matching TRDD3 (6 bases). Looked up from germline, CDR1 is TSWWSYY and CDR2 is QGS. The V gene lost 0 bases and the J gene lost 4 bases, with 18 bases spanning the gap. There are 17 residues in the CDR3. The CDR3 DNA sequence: TGTGCTCTTGGGGAACTCAGGGCGTATGGGGGGTTCGATAAACTCATCTTT. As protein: CALGELRAYGGFDKLIF.

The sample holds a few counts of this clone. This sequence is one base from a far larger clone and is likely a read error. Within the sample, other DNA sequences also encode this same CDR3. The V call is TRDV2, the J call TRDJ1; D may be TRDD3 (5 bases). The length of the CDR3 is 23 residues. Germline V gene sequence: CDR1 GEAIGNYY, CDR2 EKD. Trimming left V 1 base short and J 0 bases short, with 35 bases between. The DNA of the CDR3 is TGTGCCTGTGACACTGTAACTGGCCAATTCCCCAACCTTGGGGACGACTACACCGATAAACTCATCTTT. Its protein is CACDTVTGQFPNLGDDYTDKLIF.

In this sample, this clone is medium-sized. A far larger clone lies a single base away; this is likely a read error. The CDR3 nucleotides are TGTGCTCTTGGGGAAACCCCCCCTCCAACCGCAGAAGTACTGGGGGCCCCCCCGGCCACCGATAAACTCATCTTT. Encoded protein: CALGETPPPTAEVLGAPPATDKLIF. The chain uses TRDV1 and TRDJ1; 8 bases align to TRDD3. CDR3 size: 25 residues. With 2 bases clipped from V and 1 base from J, the junction kept 33 bases outside the gene matches. The germline gives CDR1 TSWWSYY, CDR2 QGS.

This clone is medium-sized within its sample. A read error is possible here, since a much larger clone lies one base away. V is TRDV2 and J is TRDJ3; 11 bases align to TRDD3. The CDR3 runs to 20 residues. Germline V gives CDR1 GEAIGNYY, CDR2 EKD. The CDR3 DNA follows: TGTGCCTGTGACTCCCCTACTGGGGGATATCTCTCCTGGGACACCCGACAGACGTTTTTC. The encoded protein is CACDSPTGGYLSWDTRQTFF.

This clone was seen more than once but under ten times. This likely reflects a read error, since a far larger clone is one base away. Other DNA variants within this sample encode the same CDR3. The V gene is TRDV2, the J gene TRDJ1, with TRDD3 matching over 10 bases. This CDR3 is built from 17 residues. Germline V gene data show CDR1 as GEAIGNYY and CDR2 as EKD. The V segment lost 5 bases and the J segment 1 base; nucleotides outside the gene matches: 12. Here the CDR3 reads CACVPLLNWGITDKLIF. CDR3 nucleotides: TGTGCCTGTGTGCCCCTTCTCAACTGGGGGATCACCGATAAACTCATCTTT.

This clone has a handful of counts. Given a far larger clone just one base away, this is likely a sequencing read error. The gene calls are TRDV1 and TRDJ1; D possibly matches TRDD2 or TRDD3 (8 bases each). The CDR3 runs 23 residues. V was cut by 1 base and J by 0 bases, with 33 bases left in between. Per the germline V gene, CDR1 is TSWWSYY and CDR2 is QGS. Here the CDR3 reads CALGEQFFLRLVRDTRDTDKLIF. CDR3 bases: TGTGCTCTTGGGGAACAATTCTTCCTACGTTTAGTGAGGGATACGAGGGACACCGATAAACTCATCTTT.

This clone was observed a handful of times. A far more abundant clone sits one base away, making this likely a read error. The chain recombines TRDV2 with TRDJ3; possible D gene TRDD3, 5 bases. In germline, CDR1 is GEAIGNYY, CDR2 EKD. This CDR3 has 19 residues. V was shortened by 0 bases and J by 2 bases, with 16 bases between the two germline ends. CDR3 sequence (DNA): TGTGCCTGTGACACCGTTCTTTGGGGAAGCCCCTGGGACACCCGACAGATGTTTTTC. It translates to CACDTVLWGSPWDTRQMFF.

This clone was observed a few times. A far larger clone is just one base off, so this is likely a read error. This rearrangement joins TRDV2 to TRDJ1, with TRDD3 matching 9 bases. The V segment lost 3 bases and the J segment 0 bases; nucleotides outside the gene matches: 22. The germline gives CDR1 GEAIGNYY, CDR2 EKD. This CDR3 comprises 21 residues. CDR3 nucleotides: TGTGCCTGTGACCCCGGCTGGGGTAGAGCGAGGGGATACGGATACACCGATAAACTCATCTTT. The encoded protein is CACDPGWGRARGYGYTDKLIF.

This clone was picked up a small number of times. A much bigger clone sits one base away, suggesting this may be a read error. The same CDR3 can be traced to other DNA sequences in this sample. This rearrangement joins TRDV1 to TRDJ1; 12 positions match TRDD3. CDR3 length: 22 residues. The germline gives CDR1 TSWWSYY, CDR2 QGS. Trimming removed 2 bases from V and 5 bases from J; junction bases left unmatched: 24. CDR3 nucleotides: TGTGCTCTTGGGGAAGGAACCTTCCCTACCTTTATACTGGGGGATACCAGTGATAAACTCATCTTT. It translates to CALGEGTFPTFILGDTSDKLIF.

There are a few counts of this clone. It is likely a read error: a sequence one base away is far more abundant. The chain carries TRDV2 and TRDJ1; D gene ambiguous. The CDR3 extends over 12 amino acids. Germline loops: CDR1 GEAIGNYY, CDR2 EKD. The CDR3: CACGTALDKLIF. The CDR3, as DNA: TGTGCCTGTGGCACCGCCCTCGATAAACTCATCTTT.

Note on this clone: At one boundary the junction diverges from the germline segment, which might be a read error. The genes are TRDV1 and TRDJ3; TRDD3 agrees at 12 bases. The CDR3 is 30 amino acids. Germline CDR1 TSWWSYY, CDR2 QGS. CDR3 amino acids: CALGGPKPSILLSVNWGIPASSWGTRQMFF. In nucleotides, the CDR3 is TGTGCTCTTGGGGGACCAAAACCCTCGATCCTACTGAGTGTTAACTGGGGGATACCCGCGAGCTCCTGGGGCACCCGACAGATGTTTTTC.

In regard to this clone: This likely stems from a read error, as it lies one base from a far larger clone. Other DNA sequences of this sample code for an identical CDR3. The CDR3 spells CACDTLLGDTGADKLIF. For the CDR3, the DNA is TGTGCCTGTGACACCTTACTGGGGGATACCGGAGCCGATAAACTCATCTTT. This chain uses TRDV2 with TRDJ1, with TRDD3 matching over 12 bases. J gave up 3 bases and V 0 bases, and 7 bases lay outside the gene matches. CDR3 size: 17 residues. Germline CDR1 is GEAIGNYY and CDR2 is EKD.

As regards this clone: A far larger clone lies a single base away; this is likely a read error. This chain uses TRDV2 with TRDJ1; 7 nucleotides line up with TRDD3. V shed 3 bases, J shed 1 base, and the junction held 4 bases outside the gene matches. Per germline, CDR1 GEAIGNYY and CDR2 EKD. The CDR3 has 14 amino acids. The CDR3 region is CACDAGGFTDKLIF. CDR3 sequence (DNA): TGTGCCTGTGACGCTGGGGGGTTCACCGATAAACTCATCTTT.

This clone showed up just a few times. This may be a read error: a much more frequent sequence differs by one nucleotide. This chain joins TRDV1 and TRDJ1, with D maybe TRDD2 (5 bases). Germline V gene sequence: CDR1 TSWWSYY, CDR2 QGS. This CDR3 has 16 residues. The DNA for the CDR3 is TGTGCTCTTGAGATCTTCCGGGGTATAAACACCGGTAAACTCATCTTT. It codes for CALEIFRGINTGKLIF.

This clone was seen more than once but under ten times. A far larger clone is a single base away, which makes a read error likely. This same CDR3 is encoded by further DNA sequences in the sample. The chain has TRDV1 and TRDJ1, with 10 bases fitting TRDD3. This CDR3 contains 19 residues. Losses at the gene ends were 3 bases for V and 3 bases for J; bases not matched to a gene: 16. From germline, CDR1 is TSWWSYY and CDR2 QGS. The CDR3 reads CALGEREATGGFFPDKLIF. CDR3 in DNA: TGTGCTCTTGGGGAGAGGGAGGCTACTGGGGGATTTTTCCCCGATAAACTCATCTTT.

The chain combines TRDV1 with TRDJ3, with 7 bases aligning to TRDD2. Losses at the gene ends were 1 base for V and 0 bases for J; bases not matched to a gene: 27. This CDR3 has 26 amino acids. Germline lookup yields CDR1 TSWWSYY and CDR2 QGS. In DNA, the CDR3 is TGTGCTCTTGGGGAACACTCCGTTCCTACGTTTTGGTCCTGGTGGGATCGCTCCTGGGACACCCGACAGATGTTTTTC. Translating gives CALGEHSVPTFWSWWDRSWDTRQMFF.

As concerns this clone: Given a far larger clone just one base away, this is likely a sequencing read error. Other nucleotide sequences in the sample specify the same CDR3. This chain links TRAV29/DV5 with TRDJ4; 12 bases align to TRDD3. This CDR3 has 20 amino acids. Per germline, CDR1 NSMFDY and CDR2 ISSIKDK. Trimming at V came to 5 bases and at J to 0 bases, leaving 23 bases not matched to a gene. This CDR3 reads CAASPFLHWGILPLSRPLIF. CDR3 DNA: TGTGCAGCGAGCCCTTTTTTACACTGGGGGATACTGCCCCTCTCCAGACCCCTGATCTTT.

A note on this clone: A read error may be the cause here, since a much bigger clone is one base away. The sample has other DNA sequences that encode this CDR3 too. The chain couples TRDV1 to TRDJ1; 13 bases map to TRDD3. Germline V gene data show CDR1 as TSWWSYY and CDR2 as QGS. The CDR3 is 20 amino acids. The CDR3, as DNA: TGTGCCCTTGGGGGGCTACCTACAGTACTGGGGGATACGCCGATCGATAAACTCATCTTT. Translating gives CALGGLPTVLGDTPIDKLIF.

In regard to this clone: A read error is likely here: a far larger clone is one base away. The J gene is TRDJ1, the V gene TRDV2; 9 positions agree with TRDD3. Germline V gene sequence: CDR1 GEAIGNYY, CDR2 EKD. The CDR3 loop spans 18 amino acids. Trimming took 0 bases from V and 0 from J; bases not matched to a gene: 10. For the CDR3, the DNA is TGTGCCTGTGACACCCTGATGGGGATACGCGAGGACACCGATAAACTCATCTTT. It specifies CACDTLMGIREDTDKLIF.

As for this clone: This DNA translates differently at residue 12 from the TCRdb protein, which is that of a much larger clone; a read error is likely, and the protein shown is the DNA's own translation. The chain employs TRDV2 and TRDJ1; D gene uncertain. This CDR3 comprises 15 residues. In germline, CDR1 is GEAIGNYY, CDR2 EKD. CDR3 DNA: TGTGCCTGTATTCTTGTACCCGGCGAGGACGATAACCTCATCTTT. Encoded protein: CACILVPGEDDNLIF.

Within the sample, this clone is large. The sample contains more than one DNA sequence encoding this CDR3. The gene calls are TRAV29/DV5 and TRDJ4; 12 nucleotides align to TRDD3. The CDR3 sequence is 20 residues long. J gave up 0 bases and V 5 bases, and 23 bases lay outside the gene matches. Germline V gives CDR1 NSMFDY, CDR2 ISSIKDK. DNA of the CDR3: TGTGCAGCGAGCCCTTTTTTACACTGGGGGATACTGCCCCTTTCCAGACCCCTGATCTTT. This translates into CAASPFLHWGILPLSRPLIF.

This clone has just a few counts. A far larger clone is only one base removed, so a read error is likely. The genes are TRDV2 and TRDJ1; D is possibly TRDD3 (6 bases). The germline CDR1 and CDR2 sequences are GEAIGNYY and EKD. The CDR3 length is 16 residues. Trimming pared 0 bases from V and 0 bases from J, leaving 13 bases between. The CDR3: CACDTAWGPYTDKLIF. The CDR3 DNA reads TGTGCCTGTGACACCGCCTGGGGACCCTACACCGATAAACTCATCTTT.